The 14 T cell receptor beta chains below were found in one sample sequenced in a study of T cells after yellow fever vaccination. Each CDR3 protein is one row after TCRdb ran MiXCR on the 5' RACE reads. This table has 300,000 to 350,000 distinct CDR3 sequences, about 4% appearing once. The source material was PBMCs, sampled 5 days after the yellow fever booster vaccination. The origin of the receptors is a man aged 18 to 30 who received the YFV17D yellow fever vaccine.

This clonotype was counted at least ten times. The chain employs TRBV29-1 and TRBJ2-7; D is ambiguous. The length of the CDR3 is 10 residues. Germline CDR1 SQVTM, CDR2 ANQGSEA. The V end lost 1 base, the J end lost 6 bases, and 4 bases lay between the germline ends. The CDR3 DNA reads TGCAGCGTTGAAGGGCCCGAGCAGTACTTC. This gives the protein CSVEGPEQYF.

This clonotype occurred a few times. This chain joins TRBV4-3 and TRBJ2-1; no clear D. This CDR3 comprises 15 residues. Trimming pared 0 bases from V and 4 bases from J, leaving 10 bases between. CDR1 and CDR2 from the germline V gene are LGHNA and YSLEER. The CDR3 bases are TGCGCCAGCAGCCAAGATGGGAACAGATACAATGAGCAGTTCTTC. Its protein is CASSQDGNRYNEQFF.

J is TRBJ2-1 and V is TRBV6-5, with D hard to call. Germline assignment: CDR1 MNHEY and CDR2 SVGAGI. CDR3 length equals 13 residues. Trimming removed 0 bases from V and 4 bases from J, with 4 bases in between. CDR3 loop: CASSYSIYNEQFF. As DNA, the CDR3 is TGTGCCAGCAGTTACTCCATTTACAATGAGCAGTTCTTC.

This clonotype was seen a few times. This chain connects TRBV3-1 to TRBJ1-1, with D tentatively TRBD1 (6 bases). V was trimmed by 0 bases and J by 5 bases, leaving 10 bases between them. The CDR3 length is 14 residues. Germline V gene sequence: CDR1 LGHDT, CDR2 YNNKEL (reference sequence). CDR3 region: CASSQDGGGTEAFF. CDR3 DNA sequence: TGTGCCAGCAGCCAAGACGGGGGCGGTACTGAAGCTTTCTTT.

This clonotype has at least ten counts. The V gene is TRBV4-1, the J gene TRBJ1-6; no firm D call. CDR1 is MGHRA, CDR2 YSYEKL, per germline. This CDR3 has 13 amino acids. V lost 3 bases and J 9 bases, leaving 9 bases between the germline ends. The CDR3 DNA is TGCGCCAGCAGCCAGGGGTACGGTTCACCCCTCCACTTT. It encodes CASSQGYGSPLHF.

The V gene is TRBV5-1, the J gene TRBJ2-5; D call uncertain. Germline assignment: CDR1 SGHRS and CDR2 YFSETQ. Trimming took off 4 bases at V and 5 bases at J, with 18 bases between the two ends. This CDR3 comprises 15 residues. The CDR3 here is CASSPTAAGIETQYF. The DNA for the CDR3 is TGCGCCAGCAGCCCTACCGCGGCAGGTATTGAGACCCAGTACTTC. Full variable domain (missing parts from reference TRBV5-1 and TRBJ2-5): KAGVTQTPRYLIKTRGQQVTLSCSPISGHRSVSWYQQTPGQGLQFLFEYFSETQRNKGNFPGRFSGRQFSNSRSEMNVSTLELGDSALYLCASSPTAAGIETQYFGPGTRLLVL.

This clonotype was counted ten times or more. The gene calls are TRBV6-6 and TRBJ1-5; 8 nucleotides match TRBD1. With 4 bases clipped from V and 3 bases from J, the junction kept 11 bases outside the gene matches. The length of the CDR3 is 17 residues. CDR1 and CDR2 (germline): MNHNY, SVGAGI (reference sequence). CDR3 amino acids: CASSSTRDRRSNQPQHF. CDR3 sequence (DNA): TGTGCCAGCAGTTCAACCCGGGACAGGAGATCCAATCAGCCCCAGCATTTT.

This clonotype has at least ten counts. The chain links TRBV2 to TRBJ2-1; D not resolved. Germline CDR1 SNHLY, CDR2 FYNNEI. The CDR3 has 14 amino acids. Trimming removed 7 bases at V and 2 bases at J, with 12 bases between. CDR3 residues: CASIRLMAYNEQFF. CDR3 sequence (DNA): TGTGCCAGCATTAGATTGATGGCCTACAATGAGCAGTTCTTC.

This clonotype was detected ten times or more. This chain links TRBV12-3 or TRBV12-4 with TRBJ1-1; D not resolved. The CDR3 contains 13 residues. Trimming cost V 1 base and J 5 bases, with 8 bases left between them. In DNA form, the CDR3 reads TGTGCCAGCAGTTTAGGGGTAGGAACTGAAGCTTTCTTT. It translates to CASSLGVGTEAFF.

This clonotype has more than one count but fewer than ten. V is TRBV12-1 and J is TRBJ2-6. TRBV12-1 is a known pseudogene. The length of the CDR3 is 17 residues. CDR3 loop: CASPQVSNNSGANVLTF. Here the CDR3 DNA reads TGTGCCAGCCCTCAGGTCTCCAACAACTCTGGGGCCAACGTCCTGACTTTC.

This clonotype was recorded many times. The chain has TRBV5-6 and TRBJ2-1, with 15 bases aligning to TRBD2. The germline V gene has CDR1 SGHDT and CDR2 YYEEEE. The CDR3 consists of 17 residues. Trimming cost V 4 bases and J 6 bases; bases outside gene matches: 8. Written as DNA, the CDR3 is TGTGCCAGCAGCCTTCGGACTAGCGGGGGGGCCCCCAATGAGCAGTTCTTC. It yields the protein CASSLRTSGGAPNEQFF.

This clonotype came up many times. V gene TRBV5-1 combines with J gene TRBJ2-5; 8 bases match TRBD1. With V trimmed by 7 bases and J by 3 bases, 8 bases remained unmatched. This CDR3 is built from 14 residues. Germline loops: CDR1 SGHRS, CDR2 YFSETQ. The CDR3, as DNA: TGCGCCAGCGCACCCGGGGACAGGAAAGAGACCCAGTACTTC. Translated: CASAPGDRKETQYF. The full variable domain, with the rest looked up from reference TRBV5-1 and TRBJ2-5, is KAGVTQTPRYLIKTRGQQVTLSCSPISGHRSVSWYQQTPGQGLQFLFEYFSETQRNKGNFPGRFSGRQFSNSRSEMNVSTLELGDSALYLCASAPGDRKETQYFGPGTRLLVL.

The chain couples TRBV20-1 to TRBJ2-3; a possible D gene is TRBD2 (6 bases). V shed 5 bases and J shed 2 bases, with 14 bases lying between them. The CDR3 totals 14 residues. The germline CDR1 and CDR2 sequences are DFQATT and SNEGSKA (reference sequence). This CDR3 reads CSAAGRSVTDTQYF. The CDR3 region has the DNA TGCAGTGCTGCGGGACGGTCGGTCACAGATACGCAGTATTTT.

J is TRBJ2-5 and V is TRBV14; 8 bases align to TRBD1. Germline V lookup: CDR1 SGHDN, CDR2 FVKESK. V dropped 4 bases and J dropped 1; count of bases not matched to a gene: 8. The CDR3 has 16 residues. CDR3 sequence reads: CASSRLQGVLQETQYF. The CDR3 nucleotides are TGTGCCAGCAGCCGGCTACAGGGGGTACTCCAAGAGACCCAGTACTTC.